Each of the 25 T cell receptor beta chains below was sequenced from the same sample in a study of high-grade serous ovarian cancer treatment subgroups. Libraries were prepared by immunoSEQ multiplex PCR; TCRdb keeps only in-frame clonotypes and omits some of them. The table records 15,000 to 20,000 clones, roughly 67% of them present only once. The tumor samples were collected prior to definitive surgery or chemotherapy. Sample: tumor tissue. All receptors derive from a human donor with high-grade serous ovarian cancer.

The CDR3 spells CASSRPPRASGVYNEQFF. CDR3 sequence (DNA): TGCGCCAGCAGCCGCCCCCCTCGGGCTAGCGGGGTTTACAATGAGCAGTTCTTC. The V call is TRBV4-1, the J call TRBJ2-1; 9 bases map to TRBD2. From germline, CDR1 is MGHRA and CDR2 YSYEKL. Trimming took 4 bases from V and 4 from J; bases not matched to a gene: 14. This CDR3 is built from 18 residues.

The CDR3 DNA follows: TGTGCCAGCAGCGAAAACAGGGGGGGGGACACTGAAGCTTTCTTT. Its translation is CASSENRGGDTEAFF. The chain uses TRBV7-2 and TRBJ1-1; TRBD1 agrees at 8 bases. Trimming removed 5 bases from V and 3 bases from J; junction bases left unmatched: 8. The CDR3 sequence is 15 residues long. Germline V gene data show CDR1 as SGHTA and CDR2 as FQGNSA.

The chain carries TRBV4-3 and TRBJ2-7; D not certain. The ends were cut back, 0 bases at V and 1 base at J, with 10 bases in the middle. The CDR3 extends over 15 amino acids. Germline V gene data show CDR1 as LGHNA and CDR2 as YSLEER. The CDR3 DNA follows: TGCGCCAGCAGCCAAGAGAGGCAGTTATCCTACGAGCAGTACTTC. This gives the protein CASSQERQLSYEQYF.

The rearrangement uses TRBV28 and TRBJ2-7; 12 positions agree with TRBD2. This CDR3 has 21 residues. CDR1 is MDHEN and CDR2 is SYDVKM in the germline V gene. Unmatched junction bases numbered 17, after V lost 2 bases and J lost 0 bases. In DNA, the CDR3 is TGTGCCAGCAGTTTAGGCCGGACTAGCGGGGCCAGAGGGCCAAGCTCCTACGAGCAGTACTTC. The encoded protein is CASSLGRTSGARGPSSYEQYF.

The chain uses TRBV4-2 and TRBJ2-1; 8 nucleotides line up with TRBD2. V lost 0 bases, J lost 9 bases, and 10 bases stayed unmatched. The CDR3 has 16 amino acids. Germline V CDR1 and CDR2: LGHNA, YNFKEQ. CDR3 bases: TGTGCCAGCAGCCAAGATAGAGCTCGAGCGGGGGTTGAGCAGTTCTTC. It yields the protein CASSQDRARAGVEQFF.

V and J are TRBV13 and TRBJ2-1; the D gene is possibly TRBD2 (5 bases). Trimming pared 0 bases from V and 7 bases from J, leaving 13 bases between. Germline V gene sequence: CDR1 PRHDT, CDR2 FYEKMQ (reference sequence). This CDR3 contains 15 residues. The CDR3 DNA follows: TGTGCCAGCAGCTTAGGACTAGGGCGTTCAAATGAGCAGTTCTTC. Protein: CASSLGLGRSNEQFF.

This clone came up a few times. The V gene is TRBV6-6, the J gene TRBJ1-4; tentatively, D is TRBD1 (6 bases). CDR1 is MNHNY, CDR2 SVGAGI, per germline (reference sequence). The CDR3 has 16 residues. The V and J ends lost 7 bases and 3 bases respectively, with 18 bases between them. This CDR3 is CASIKDYRVPNEKLFF. CDR3 coding DNA: TGTGCCAGCATTAAGGATTACAGGGTTCCTAATGAAAAACTGTTTTTT.

This clone has just a few counts. CDR3 nucleotide sequence: TGTGCCAGCAGCTTGTGGGGGGCTCGTGGCTACACCTTC. Its protein is CASSLWGARGYTF. The chain couples TRBV5-8 to TRBJ1-2, with a possible D match to TRBD1 (6 bases). CDR3 length: 13 residues. In germline, CDR1 is SGHTS, CDR2 YDEGEE. Trimming cost V 1 base and J 7 bases, with 11 bases left between them.

The chain recombines TRBV10-3 with TRBJ2-5, with D perhaps TRBD1 or TRBD2 (5 bases each). V was cut by 5 bases and J by 7 bases, with 17 bases left in between. This CDR3 has 14 amino acids. Germline-derived CDR1 and CDR2 are ENHRY and SYGVKD. CDR3 in DNA: TGTGCCATCAGTCCGGGGCTCTTTTCGTGGACCCAGTACTTC. Protein product: CAISPGLFSWTQYF.

This clone was found once. CDR3 DNA sequence: TGTGCCAGCAACGCGGGCACAGATACGCAGTATTTT. Translation gives CASNAGTDTQYF. J is TRBJ2-3 and V is TRBV6-5, with D unclear. CDR1 and CDR2 (germline): MNHEY, SVGAGI. V shed 7 bases and J shed 1 base, with 6 bases lying between them. The CDR3 loop spans 12 amino acids.

The gene calls are TRBV29-1 and TRBJ2-3; the match to TRBD1 covers 7 bases. The germline gives CDR1 SQVTM, CDR2 ANQGSEA. The V segment lost 6 bases and the J segment 6 bases; nucleotides outside the gene matches: 15. The CDR3 covers 15 residues. The CDR3 protein is CSVERQGWRLDTQYF. DNA of the CDR3: TGCAGCGTGGAACGACAGGGATGGAGGTTGGATACGCAGTATTTT.

The chain employs TRBV5-6 and TRBJ2-1; D uncertain. Germline lookup yields CDR1 SGHDT and CDR2 YYEEEE. With 0 bases removed from V and 8 bases from J, the gap between germline ends came to 12 bases. The CDR3 sequence is 14 residues long. Here the CDR3 reads CASSLAGPRDEQFF. Written as DNA, the CDR3 is TGTGCCAGCAGCTTGGCGGGCCCCCGCGATGAGCAGTTCTTC.

The V call is TRBV4-1, the J call TRBJ1-4; tentative D call: TRBD1 (5 bases). This CDR3 has 17 residues. Germline V gene data show CDR1 as MGHRA and CDR2 as YSYEKL. V was pared by 0 bases and J by 4 bases, with 15 bases between. CDR3 in amino acids: CASSQDGRAGNNEKLFF. CDR3 coding DNA: TGCGCCAGCAGCCAAGATGGCAGGGCGGGGAATAATGAAAAACTGTTTTTT.

The gene calls are TRBV5-4 and TRBJ1-2; D ambiguous. Germline lookup yields CDR1 SGHNT and CDR2 YYREEE (reference sequence). V lost 2 bases and J 5 bases, leaving 7 bases between the germline ends. The CDR3 consists of 12 residues. The CDR3 bases are TGTGCCAGCAGCTTCGCCGAGTATGGCTACACCTTC. Translating it yields CASSFAEYGYTF.

The chain joins TRBV7-2 to TRBJ1-1; D is undetermined. Trimming removed 2 bases from V and 2 bases from J, with 6 bases in between. Looked up from germline, CDR1 is SGHTA and CDR2 is FQGNSA. The CDR3 is 13 residues long. This chain's CDR3 is CASSLQANTEAFF. The CDR3 DNA follows: TGTGCCAGCAGCTTACAAGCTAACACTGAAGCTTTCTTT. The full variable domain, with the rest looked up from reference TRBV7-2 and TRBJ1-1, is GAGVSQSPSNKVTEKGKDVELRCDPISGHTALYWYRQSLGQGLEFLIYFQGNSAPDKSGLPSDRFSAERTGGSVSTLTIQRTQQEDSAVYLCASSLQANTEAFFGQGTRLTVV.

The chain is built from TRBV7-2 and TRBJ2-3; TRBD1 is a possible D gene (5 bases). Trimming removed 4 bases at V and 0 bases at J, with 11 bases between. Per the germline V gene, CDR1 is SGHTA and CDR2 is FQGNSA. The CDR3 is made up of 15 amino acids. The CDR3 region has the DNA TGTGCCAGCAGCTCCCGACAGTCTAGCACAGATACGCAGTATTTT. Protein sequence: CASSSRQSSTDTQYF.

The rearrangement uses TRBV7-2 and TRBJ2-4, with a tentative D call TRBD1 (6 bases). Trimming removed 2 bases at V and 0 bases at J, with 20 bases between. The CDR3 consists of 19 residues. Germline assignment: CDR1 SGHTA and CDR2 FQGNSA. The CDR3: CASSLRGTGRSIAKNIQYF. Here the CDR3 DNA reads TGTGCCAGCAGCTTAAGGGGGACCGGCAGGTCTATAGCCAAAAACATTCAGTACTTC.

This clone has just a few counts. V and J are TRBV6-5 and TRBJ1-1; 7 nucleotides match TRBD1. Germline trimming cut 5 bases from V and 8 bases from J; bases unmatched to any gene: 5. The CDR3 is 12 amino acids. From germline, CDR1 is MNHEY and CDR2 SVGAGI. The CDR3 sequence is CASSQSGQEAFF. In DNA form, the CDR3 reads TGTGCCAGCAGTCAATCGGGACAGGAAGCTTTCTTT.

This clone was counted a single time. The CDR3 sequence is CASSEGSRHIVGYTF. The CDR3 DNA sequence: TGCGCCAGCAGCGAGGGTAGCCGACATATAGTAGGCTACACCTTC. V is TRBV5-1 and J is TRBJ1-2, with D uncertain. Looked up from germline, CDR1 is SGHRS and CDR2 is YFSETQ. The germline V and J ends were trimmed by 4 bases and 8 bases, with 21 bases remaining between them. The CDR3 spans 15 residues.

This clone was picked up a small number of times. The rearrangement joins TRBV6-5 to TRBJ2-7, with D tentatively TRBD1 (5 bases). The V end lost 5 bases, the J end lost 1 base, and 12 bases lay between the germline ends. The CDR3 extends over 14 amino acids. Per the germline V gene, CDR1 is MNHEY and CDR2 is SVGAGI. As DNA, the CDR3 is TGTGCCAGCAGTCCCTCAGGGAAGTCCTACGAGCAGTACTTC. It is translated as CASSPSGKSYEQYF.

This chain links TRBV13 with TRBJ1-6; D may be TRBD1 (5 bases). Germline V gene data show CDR1 as PRHDT and CDR2 as FYEKMQ (reference sequence). V lost 0 bases and J 7 bases, leaving 7 bases between the germline ends. This CDR3 is 14 amino acids long. The CDR3 region is CASSLGDINSPLHF. The CDR3, as DNA: TGTGCCAGCAGCTTAGGGGACATAAATTCACCCCTCCACTTT.

The chain combines TRBV6-5 with TRBJ2-7; D not certain. V was shortened by 5 bases and J by 0 bases, with 14 bases between the two germline ends. Germline CDR1 reads MNHEY; CDR2 reads SVGAGI. The CDR3 contains 15 residues. The CDR3 reads CASSNPGVSSYEQYF. The CDR3 DNA sequence: TGTGCCAGCAGTAACCCGGGCGTCAGCTCCTACGAGCAGTACTTC.

The rearrangement uses TRBV9 and TRBJ1-6; possible D gene TRBD1, 5 bases. The CDR3 has 16 amino acids. The germline V gene has CDR1 SGDLS and CDR2 YYNGEE. The ends were cut back, 0 bases at V and 6 bases at J, with 13 bases in the middle. This CDR3 reads CASSVDPRESNSPLHF. The CDR3 DNA is TGTGCCAGCAGCGTAGATCCCAGGGAAAGTAATTCACCCCTCCACTTT.

This sequence joins TRBV27 and TRBJ2-7; TRBD1 agrees at 7 bases. Germline values: CDR1 MNHEY, CDR2 SMNVEV (reference sequence). The CDR3 sequence is 15 residues long. V was clipped by 5 bases and J by 2 bases; unmatched bases: 9. The CDR3 coding sequence is TGTGCCAGCAGTATCCGGGACAGACTTCCCTACGAGCAGTACTTC. Translated: CASSIRDRLPYEQYF.

This chain connects TRBV7-9 to TRBJ2-3, with 8 bases that match TRBD1. The germline V gene has CDR1 SEHNR and CDR2 FQNEAQ (reference sequence). The CDR3 is 17 amino acids. Losses at the gene ends were 1 base for V and 2 bases for J; bases not matched to a gene: 8. This chain's CDR3 is CASSLGVRTGTTDTQYF. As DNA, the CDR3 is TGTGCCAGCAGCTTAGGAGTGAGGACAGGGACCACAGATACGCAGTATTTT.